What follows describes a single T cell receptor beta chain. Its antigen is not known. The entry originates in a study of T cells in narcolepsy. On the study more broadly: Patients with NT1 or NT2 and healthy control donors were enrolled.

TCRdb keeps only in-frame clones here, not all; method: immunoSEQ multiplex PCR. The sample shows 10,000 to 12,000 clones, about 75% of them seen only once. Points from the study as a whole: Blood of same and different patients, but not healthy controls, reportedly held recurring autoreactive clonotypes. Same-patient CSF and blood CD4+ T cell clonotypes included HCRT-specific and TRIB2-specific autoreactive ones.

The TCR sequence derives from a human donor with narcolepsy. The sample consisted of CD45RA- memory CD8+ T cells from PBMCs.

CDR3: CASSEAGTAPYEQYF. CDR3 nucleotides: TGTGCCAGCAGTGAAGCCGGGACAGCTCCCTACGAGCAGTACTTC. V usage is TRBV6-1 and J usage is TRBJ2-7; 7 bases agree with TRBD1. CDR3 length: 15 amino acids. V lost 0 bases and J lost 2; bases outside the gene matches: 4. Per the germline V gene, CDR1 is MNHNS and CDR2 is SASEGT.